One and the same sample provided the 27 T cell receptor beta chains below, sequenced in a study of blood T cell repertoires in COVID-19. Only in-frame clones appear in the TCRdb table, and some are missing; sequencing was by immunoSEQ multiplex PCR. This sample has some 240,000 clones, with around 82% found just once. The sample comprised PBMCs or T cells enriched from blood (not recorded which). These receptors were taken from a man aged 50-59 years who had recovered from COVID-19.

CDR3 protein: CASSTGQLGYGYTF. The DNA for the CDR3 is TGCGCCAGCAGCACTGGACAGTTGGGCTATGGCTACACCTTC. This chain uses TRBV5-1 with TRBJ1-2; tentatively, D is TRBD1 (6 bases). The CDR3 is 14 amino acids. V lost 4 bases, J lost 4 bases, and 14 bases lay in between. Germline CDR1 is SGHRS and CDR2 is YFSETQ.

This clone appeared a single time. The genes are TRBV7-2 and TRBJ2-7, with TRBD2 matching over 11 bases. The CDR3 length is 15 residues. CDR1 is SGHTA, CDR2 FQGNSA, per germline. The V segment lost 1 base and the J segment 2 bases; nucleotides outside the gene matches: 1. The CDR3 DNA follows: TGTGCCAGCAGCTTAGGGGGACTAGCGGCCTACGAGCAGTACTTC. This sequence encodes CASSLGGLAAYEQYF. Combining the CDR3 with reference TRBV7-2 and TRBJ2-7 gives the whole variable domain GAGVSQSPSNKVTEKGKDVELRCDPISGHTALYWYRQSLGQGLEFLIYFQGNSAPDKSGLPSDRFSAERTGGSVSTLTIQRTQQEDSAVYLCASSLGGLAAYEQYFGPGTRLTVT.

The chain recombines TRBV10-3 with TRBJ1-2, with unresolved D. This CDR3 has 14 residues. V lost 2 bases to trimming and J lost 8 bases, with 15 bases between them. CDR1 is ENHRY, CDR2 SYGVKD, per germline. The CDR3 is CAISEPVSTGGYTF. In DNA form, the CDR3 reads TGTGCCATCAGTGAGCCGGTCTCTACGGGAGGCTACACCTTC.

This chain links TRBV12-5 with TRBJ1-3, with D tentatively TRBD1 (6 bases). Germline V CDR1 and CDR2: LGHNT, FRNRAP. V was trimmed by 2 bases and J by 0 bases, leaving 23 bases between them. The CDR3 length is 20 residues. The CDR3 DNA sequence: TGTGCTAGTGGTTTGTTCCTAAGGGGGGGGAACGGGTACTCTGGAAACACCATATATTTT. Translated, it gives CASGLFLRGGNGYSGNTIYF.

The chain is built from TRBV11-3 and TRBJ2-7; D ambiguous. Germline values: CDR1 SGHNT, CDR2 YENEEA. This CDR3 comprises 14 residues. The V end lost 3 bases, the J end lost 4 bases, and 13 bases lay between the germline ends. The DNA for the CDR3 is TGTGCCAGCAGCTTGCAGTATGGCGGTTACGAGCAGTACTTC. Protein sequence: CASSLQYGGYEQYF.

This chain uses TRBV5-6 with TRBJ2-7, with 8 bases matching TRBD2. The CDR3 totals 15 residues. CDR1 is SGHDT, CDR2 YYEEEE, per germline. V lost 5 bases, J lost 6 bases, and 13 bases stayed unmatched. The CDR3 is CASSPTRGGLFEQYF. CDR3 DNA sequence: TGTGCCAGCAGTCCAACCCGGGGGGGCCTCTTCGAGCAGTACTTC.

The chain combines TRBV7-3 with TRBJ2-3; tentatively, D is TRBD2 (5 bases). Germline lookup yields CDR1 SGHTA and CDR2 FQGTGA. V was shortened by 5 bases and J by 6 bases, with 15 bases between the two germline ends. The CDR3 contains 14 residues. CDR3 nucleotides: TGTGCCAGCAGCCCTCCGGGGTCGTCGGATACGCAGTATTTT. This translates into CASSPPGSSDTQYF.

To note about this clone: The germline gene is not matched at one end of the junction; a read error may be the cause. CDR3 in amino acids: CASSLAGSGNQPQHF. CDR3 in DNA: TGTGCCAGCAGCCTAGCAGGGAGTGGCAATCAGCCCCAGCATTTT. The chain combines TRBV7-6 with TRBJ1-5; D possibly corresponds to TRBD1 (5 bases). The CDR3 is made up of 15 amino acids. The germline CDR1 and CDR2 sequences are SGHVS and FNYEAQ. The whole variable domain, remainder taken from reference TRBV7-6 and TRBJ1-5, is GAGVSQSPRYKVTKRGQDVALRCDPISGHVSLYWYRQALGQGPEFLTYFNYEAQQDKSGLPNDRFSAERPEGSISTLTIQRTEQRDSAMYRCASSLAGSGNQPQHFGDGTRLSIL.

The rearrangement uses TRBV15 and TRBJ2-1; 10 bases map to TRBD2. The CDR3 length is 15 residues. The ends lost 5 bases at V and 9 bases at J; junction bases unmatched: 10. Germline loops: CDR1 LNHNV, CDR2 YYDKDF (reference sequence). This CDR3 reads CATSFSGTSAREQFF. CDR3 DNA: TGTGCCACCAGCTTCTCCGGGACTAGCGCTCGTGAGCAGTTCTTC.

This clone turned up a few times. The CDR3 DNA reads as TGTGCCAGCAGCCTTGGGGGCTTGGGGGAGCAGTTCTTC. Encoded protein: CASSLGGLGEQFF. The rearrangement links TRBV3-1 (or the pseudogene TRBV3-2) to TRBJ2-1; TRBD1 is a possible D gene (6 bases). This CDR3 has 13 amino acids. Germline V gene data show CDR1 as LGHDT and CDR2 as YNNKEL (reference sequence). Between the trimmed V and J ends, which lost 4 bases and 10 bases, there was a span of 14 bases.

The chain carries TRBV10-3 and TRBJ2-3; 9 bases align to TRBD2. This CDR3 spans 16 amino acids. Trimming took 0 bases from V and 0 from J; bases not matched to a gene: 1. Germline CDR1 and CDR2: ENHRY and SYGVKD. The CDR3, as DNA: TGTGCCATCAGTGAGTCTGCGGGAGGGAGCACAGATACGCAGTATTTT. It translates to CAISESAGGSTDTQYF.

V and J are TRBV4-1 and TRBJ1-5; 9 nucleotides line up with TRBD1. V shed 1 base and J 7 bases; nucleotides not matched to a gene: 2. Germline CDR1 reads MGHRA; CDR2 reads YSYEKL. The CDR3 length is 14 residues. CDR3 sequence: CASSQGTGDQPQHF. In DNA, the CDR3 is TGCGCCAGCAGCCAAGGGACAGGGGACCAGCCCCAGCATTTT.

This clone has more than one count but fewer than ten. The DNA for the CDR3 is TGTGCCAGCTCACCGGGACAGCGGAACAATCAGCCCCAGCATTTT. It codes for CASSPGQRNNQPQHF. The chain links TRBV18 to TRBJ1-5; 7 nucleotides match TRBD1. The CDR3 is made up of 15 amino acids. J lost 3 bases, V lost 3 bases, and 5 bases had no gene match. The germline CDR1 and CDR2 sequences are KGHSH and LQKENI.

V and J are TRBV7-9 and TRBJ2-3, with D possibly TRBD1 on 6 matching bases. Trimming pared 1 base from V and 2 bases from J, leaving 13 bases between. CDR3 length: 16 amino acids. CDR1 is SEHNR and CDR2 is FQNEAQ in the germline V gene (reference sequence). DNA of the CDR3: TGTGCCAGCAGCTTAGGGCTACAGGGATTCACAGATACGCAGTATTTT. Its protein product is CASSLGLQGFTDTQYF.

The rearrangement joins TRBV18 to TRBJ2-1, with TRBD1 matching over 7 bases. This CDR3 has 16 amino acids. In germline, CDR1 is KGHSH, CDR2 LQKENI. J was trimmed by 8 bases and V by 6 bases; bases with no gene match: 16. CDR3 sequence reads: CASSEGAGWKYDEQFF. DNA of the CDR3: TGTGCCAGCTCCGAGGGGGCGGGTTGGAAGTACGATGAGCAGTTCTTC. The entire variable domain, with the rest obtained from reference TRBV18 and TRBJ2-1, is as follows: NAGVMQNPRHLVRRRGQEARLRCSPMKGHSHVYWYRQLPEEGLKFMVYLQKENIIDESGMPKERFSAEFPKEGPSILRIQQVVRGDSAAYFCASSEGAGWKYDEQFFGPGTRLTVL.

This chain joins TRBV5-1 and TRBJ1-1; the D gene is possibly TRBD1 (5 bases). Germline CDR1 reads SGHRS; CDR2 reads YFSETQ. V lost 4 bases and J 5 bases, leaving 18 bases between the germline ends. The CDR3 covers 15 residues. CDR3 DNA sequence: TGCGCCAGCAGCCCCAGCAGTAGGGGTGGAACTGAAGCTTTCTTT. Protein sequence: CASSPSSRGGTEAFF.

The chain has TRBV5-4 and TRBJ2-3; D is unclear. CDR3 length equals 14 residues. V dropped 4 bases and J dropped 0 bases, with 9 bases sitting between them. CDR1 is SGHNT, CDR2 YYREEE, per germline (reference sequence). The CDR3, as DNA: TGTGCCAGCAGCGGAGACGGAAGCACAGATACGCAGTATTTT. Translation gives CASSGDGSTDTQYF.

The chain is built from TRBV19 and TRBJ1-2; D might be TRBD1 (5 bases). The CDR3 runs to 12 residues. Deletions cut 6 bases from V and 2 bases from J, with 7 bases between. Germline CDR1 and CDR2: LNHDA and SQIVND (reference sequence). The CDR3 sequence: CASRTANYGYTF. The CDR3 DNA is TGTGCCAGTAGGACAGCCAACTATGGCTACACCTTC.

V is TRBV3-1 (or the pseudogene TRBV3-2) and J is TRBJ1-1, with D perhaps matching TRBD1 (5 bases). This CDR3 comprises 15 residues. Trimming removed 4 bases at V and 10 bases at J, with 22 bases between. Per germline, CDR1 LGHDT and CDR2 YNNKEL (reference sequence). CDR3 loop: CASSPPKGAPGGAFF. CDR3 sequence (DNA): TGTGCCAGCAGCCCCCCAAAAGGGGCCCCCGGTGGAGCTTTCTTT.

V is TRBV11-1 and J is TRBJ1-1; TRBD1 aligns across 10 bases. V lost 5 bases and J lost 0; bases outside the gene matches: 6. CDR1 is SGHAT and CDR2 is FQDESV in the germline V gene (reference sequence). The CDR3 spans 16 residues. This CDR3 reads CASSGGTGALNTEAFF. In DNA, the CDR3 is TGTGCCAGCAGCGGAGGGACAGGGGCCCTGAACACTGAAGCTTTCTTT.

The rearrangement links TRBV18 to TRBJ2-7; D is perhaps TRBD1 (5 bases). V shed 3 bases and J shed 5 bases, with 14 bases lying between them. Germline-derived CDR1 and CDR2 are KGHSH and LQKENI. This CDR3 comprises 14 residues. The chain's CDR3 is CASSPKGVRDEQYF. In DNA, the CDR3 is TGTGCCAGCTCACCGAAAGGGGTTCGGGACGAGCAGTACTTC.

The chain employs TRBV28 and TRBJ2-1, with D perhaps TRBD1 (6 bases). The V gene lost 0 bases and the J gene lost 7 bases, with 13 bases spanning the gap. The germline V gene encodes CDR1 MDHEN and CDR2 SYDVKM. The CDR3 contains 15 residues. The CDR3 protein is CASSLWGATGNEQFF. The CDR3, as DNA: TGTGCCAGCAGTTTATGGGGGGCCACGGGGAATGAGCAGTTCTTC.

V gene TRBV2 combines with J gene TRBJ2-1; the D gene is possibly TRBD1 (6 bases). CDR3 size: 13 residues. Trimming removed 8 bases from V and 4 bases from J, with 12 bases in between. Germline V gives CDR1 SNHLY, CDR2 FYNNEI. CDR3 sequence reads: CASGLGQYNEQFF. CDR3 coding DNA: TGTGCCAGCGGCCTGGGACAATACAATGAGCAGTTCTTC.

The chain is built from TRBV7-6 and TRBJ1-6, with 8 bases identical to TRBD1. Trimming at V came to 1 base and at J to 9 bases, leaving 5 bases not matched to a gene. Germline values: CDR1 SGHVS, CDR2 FNYEAQ. The CDR3 is 15 amino acids. CDR3: CASSLDNRGSSPLHF. As DNA, the CDR3 is TGTGCCAGCAGCTTAGACAACAGGGGGAGTTCACCCCTCCACTTT.

The CDR3 sequence: CSGVQGIYGYTF. The CDR3, as DNA: TGCAGCGGGGTCCAGGGTATCTATGGCTACACCTTC. V gene TRBV29-1 combines with J gene TRBJ1-2; possible D gene TRBD1, 5 bases. The CDR3 has 12 amino acids. Trimming stripped 7 bases from V and 4 bases from J, with 13 bases between. Germline V gene sequence: CDR1 SQVTM, CDR2 ANQGSEA.

The V call is TRBV4-3, the J call TRBJ2-5, with 11 bases lining up with TRBD2. V lost 4 bases to trimming and J lost 0 bases; unmatched junction nucleotides: 4. Germline lookup yields CDR1 LGHNA and CDR2 YSLEER. This CDR3 is 16 amino acids long. The CDR3 loop is CASSPGLAVYQETQYF. The DNA for the CDR3 is TGCGCCAGCAGCCCGGGACTAGCGGTCTACCAAGAGACCCAGTACTTC.

The chain is built from TRBV29-1 and TRBJ2-5, with TRBD1 matching 8 bases. Losses at the gene ends were 6 bases for V and 5 bases for J; bases not matched to a gene: 14. The CDR3 totals 15 residues. Germline values: CDR1 SQVTM, CDR2 ANQGSEA. This chain's CDR3 is CSVGGGTGQRETQYF. CDR3 coding DNA: TGCAGCGTGGGAGGAGGGACAGGCCAACGGGAGACCCAGTACTTC. The full variable domain, its missing parts supplied by reference TRBV29-1 and TRBJ2-5, is SAVISQKPSRDICQRGTSLTIQCQVDSQVTMMFWYRQQPGQSLTLIATANQGSEATYESGFVIDKFPISRPNLTFSTLTVSNMSPEDSSIYLCSVGGGTGQRETQYFGPGTRLLVL.